The 13 T cell receptor beta chains presented below share a single source sample, sequenced in a study of T cell repertoires in ileal Crohn's disease. The table came from immunoSEQ multiplex PCR; TCRdb's copy has only in-frame clones and leaves some out. The profile shows 15,000 to 20,000 clones, approximately 86% of them singletons. Material for sequencing was ileal tissue. Source of these receptors: an adult with Crohn's disease.

This chain connects TRBV6-5 to TRBJ2-1; TRBD2 agrees at 10 bases. The germline V gene encodes CDR1 MNHEY and CDR2 SVGAGI. V lost 8 bases to trimming and J lost 8 bases; unmatched junction nucleotides: 9. The CDR3 has 14 amino acids. CDR3 bases: TGTGCCAGCTTCGAGCGGGAGGGCCTCGATGAGCAGTTCTTC. This sequence encodes CASFEREGLDEQFF.

The chain is built from TRBV15 and TRBJ1-5, with D hard to call. V gave up 1 base and J gave up 0 bases, with 7 bases separating them. Per the germline V gene, CDR1 is LNHNV and CDR2 is YYDKDF (reference sequence). The CDR3 loop spans 15 amino acids. The CDR3 sequence: CATSRGGNSNQPQHF. CDR3 nucleotide sequence: TGTGCCACCAGCAGAGGAGGGAATAGCAATCAGCCCCAGCATTTT.

The chain links TRBV6-5 to TRBJ2-7; possible D gene TRBD2, 5 bases. The CDR3 is made up of 16 amino acids. The germline V gene encodes CDR1 MNHEY and CDR2 SVGAGI. Trimming took 0 bases from V and 0 from J, leaving 12 bases between them. The CDR3 is CASSYSVSVSSYEQYF. The DNA of the CDR3 is TGTGCCAGCAGTTACTCGGTTAGCGTGAGCTCCTACGAGCAGTACTTC.

The chain joins TRBV4-1 to TRBJ2-6; TRBD1 matches 9 bases. The junction had 10 bases not matched to a gene; V was cut back by 3 bases and J by 1 base. This CDR3 is 19 amino acids long. In germline, CDR1 is MGHRA, CDR2 YSYEKL. CDR3 DNA: TGCGCCAGCAGCCAGGTGACCGGGACAGGGTATTCTGGGGCCAACGTCCTGACTTTC. Protein sequence: CASSQVTGTGYSGANVLTF.

The genes are TRBV7-2 and TRBJ2-7; TRBD2 agrees at 13 bases. The V gene end was trimmed by 5 bases and the J gene end by 6 bases; junction bases not matched to a gene: 4. Germline CDR1 reads SGHTA; CDR2 reads FQGNSA. The CDR3 runs to 14 residues. CDR3 coding DNA: TGTGCCAGCAGCCAAGGACTAGCGGGAGCCGAGCAGTACTTC. Protein product: CASSQGLAGAEQYF.

The rearrangement joins TRBV9 to TRBJ2-1; 10 positions agree with TRBD2. Looked up from germline, CDR1 is SGDLS and CDR2 is YYNGEE. CDR3 length equals 16 residues. J was trimmed by 3 bases and V by 0 bases; bases with no gene match: 3. The CDR3 reads CASSVGSGRIYNEQFF. DNA of the CDR3: TGTGCCAGCAGCGTAGGTAGCGGGAGGATCTACAATGAGCAGTTCTTC.

V is TRBV6-1 and J is TRBJ2-7, with a weak D call TRBD1 (6 bases). Germline V gene sequence: CDR1 MNHNS, CDR2 SASEGT. V was clipped by 8 bases and J by 1 base, with 9 bases between them. CDR3 length equals 12 residues. CDR3 residues: CASSDRSYEQYF. Written as DNA, the CDR3 is TGTGCCAGCTCGGACAGATCCTACGAGCAGTACTTC.

CDR3 protein: CASSDAGTSGNHEQYF. Here the CDR3 DNA reads TGTGCCAGCAGTGACGCCGGGACTAGCGGGAACCACGAGCAGTACTTC. This rearrangement joins TRBV6-1 to TRBJ2-7, with TRBD2 matching over 13 bases. The CDR3 runs to 16 residues. CDR1 is MNHNS, CDR2 SASEGT, per germline. The trim removed 3 bases at V and 5 bases at J, leaving 7 bases unmatched.

The rearrangement links TRBV9 to TRBJ1-4; 10 bases line up with TRBD1. CDR1 is SGDLS and CDR2 is YYNGEE in the germline V gene. The CDR3 length is 14 residues. Losses at the gene ends were 5 bases for V and 6 bases for J; bases not matched to a gene: 4. The CDR3, as DNA: TGTGCCAGCAGTCCCGGGACAGGGGATGAAAAACTGTTTTTT. Its protein product is CASSPGTGDEKLFF.

The chain links TRBV18 to TRBJ1-1, with 8 nucleotides matching TRBD1. Germline V gene sequence: CDR1 KGHSH, CDR2 LQKENI. Germline trimming cut 6 bases from V and 6 bases from J; bases unmatched to any gene: 9. This CDR3 spans 14 amino acids. The CDR3 region has the DNA TGTGCCAGCTCTCCCGGACAGGGAATAGCTGAAGCTTTCTTT. Residues: CASSPGQGIAEAFF.

This clone was observed a few times. The chain carries TRBV5-4 and TRBJ1-2; TRBD1 aligns across 8 bases. Per germline, CDR1 SGHNT and CDR2 YYREEE (reference sequence). CDR3 length equals 13 residues. V lost 4 bases, J lost 8 bases, and 7 bases stayed unmatched. The CDR3 coding sequence is TGTGCCAGCAGCGTCGACAGGGACAGGGGCTACACCTTC. Translated: CASSVDRDRGYTF.

V usage is TRBV7-6 and J usage is TRBJ2-1, with 10 bases that match TRBD2. V lost 5 bases, J lost 1 base, and 2 bases stayed unmatched. Germline assignment: CDR1 SGHVS and CDR2 FNYEAQ. CDR3 length: 15 residues. The CDR3: CASSLSGRSYNEQFF. The CDR3 DNA follows: TGTGCCAGCAGCCTTAGCGGGAGGTCCTACAATGAGCAGTTCTTC.

The rearrangement uses TRBV9 and TRBJ1-1; D unclear. This CDR3 is built from 12 residues. The V gene lost 4 bases and the J gene lost 3 bases, with 7 bases spanning the gap. The germline V gene encodes CDR1 SGDLS and CDR2 YYNGEE. The CDR3 loop reads CASSTGDTEAFF. The DNA of the CDR3 is TGTGCCAGCAGCACCGGGGACACTGAAGCTTTCTTT.